The clone carrying this TCR beta chain was seen a handful of times. Its antigen remains unidentified. The germline V gene has CDR1 SGHDT and CDR2 YYEEEE. V was trimmed by 0 bases and J by 8 bases, leaving 11 bases between them. The CDR3 contains 13 residues. The study ran its PCR with 60 Vbeta and 13 Jbeta primers. TCRdb's copy holds only in-frame clones and misses some; the assay was immunoSEQ multiplex PCR. This table holds hundreds of thousands of clones, almost 70% found once. This sample was taken from a study of cytomegalovirus exposure and HLA in healthy donors. Study overall: An early data release held some 89 million unique TCRs from HLA-typed donors. Notes on the study in general: A link between a missense DCLRE1C variant and TCR beta V- and J-gene trimming emerged from a later analysis. Cytomegalovirus association was assigned to about 150 TCR beta chains. The dataset shows that most TCR sequences were rare, while some public TCRs occurred in many donors.

This TCR derives from a man aged 35-49 years in good health and CMV-seropositive. The chain couples TRBV5-6 to TRBJ1-2; D is perhaps TRBD1 (6 bases). The specimen sequenced was PBMCs. As DNA, the CDR3 is TGTGCCAGCAGCTTGGCTCGGGGACACGGCTACACCTTC. Translating gives CASSLARGHGYTF.